One sample yielded the 17 T cell receptor beta chains listed below, sequenced in a study of shared clonotypes between healthy human individuals. Method: immunoSEQ multiplex PCR; TCRdb's copy keeps in-frame clones and lacks some. The sample lists some 2,500,000 clones; approximately 90% were seen once. Material for sequencing was naive CD4+ T cells from PBMCs. This sample's subset: CD45RA+ positively selected. These receptors were obtained from a man between 18 and 29 years old in good health. Some clones in this sample may be carry-over from other donors' samples.

The chain recombines TRBV4-3 with TRBJ1-3; no clear D gene. Trimming left V 6 bases short and J 0 bases short, with 12 bases between. Germline loops: CDR1 LGHNA, CDR2 YSLEER. The CDR3 length is 15 residues. CDR3 DNA sequence: TGCGCCAGCAGACGAGACCTCGTCTCTGGAAACACCATATATTTT. Translation: CASRRDLVSGNTIYF.

This chain uses TRBV5-1 with TRBJ1-2; 8 bases map to TRBD1. The V and J ends lost 2 bases and 3 bases, in that order; junction bases with no gene match: 6. The germline V gene encodes CDR1 SGHRS and CDR2 YFSETQ. This CDR3 has 15 amino acids. The DNA of the CDR3 is TGCGCCAGCAGCTTCGGCAGGGGGCAGGACTATGGCTACACCTTC. Translating it yields CASSFGRGQDYGYTF.

The chain has TRBV7-8 and TRBJ2-5; D is uncertain. Germline-derived CDR1 and CDR2 are SGHVS and FQNEAQ. The V gene lost 5 bases and the J gene lost 0 bases, with 1 base spanning the gap. CDR3 length: 11 residues. CDR3 nucleotides: TGTGCCAGCAGCAACCAAGAGACCCAGTACTTC. It codes for CASSNQETQYF. Full variable domain (remainder filled in from reference TRBV7-8 and TRBJ2-5): GAGVSQSPRYKVAKRGQDVALRCDPISGHVSLFWYQQALGQGPEFLTYFQNEAQLDKSGLPSDRFFAERPEGSVSTLKIQRTQQEDSAVYLCASSNQETQYFGPGTRLLVL.

The V and J genes are TRBV30 and TRBJ1-4, with 7 bases fitting TRBD1. V shed 3 bases and J 11 bases; nucleotides not matched to a gene: 12. Germline V gives CDR1 GTSNPN, CDR2 SVGIG (reference sequence). The length of the CDR3 is 14 residues. CDR3 protein: CAWSEGAQGEKLFF. CDR3 sequence (DNA): TGTGCCTGGAGCGAGGGGGCCCAAGGCGAGAAACTGTTTTTT.

The chain couples TRBV28 to TRBJ2-3; a possible D gene is TRBD2 (6 bases). Germline values: CDR1 MDHEN, CDR2 SYDVKM. The CDR3 has 15 residues. Trimming shortened V by 1 base and J by 5 bases, and 13 bases separated the two germline ends. The CDR3 sequence: CASSLFREWQDTQYF. In DNA form, the CDR3 reads TGTGCCAGCAGTTTATTTCGGGAGTGGCAAGATACGCAGTATTTT.

The chain employs TRBV29-1 and TRBJ2-7; the match to TRBD1 covers 10 bases. Trimming cost V 7 bases and J 0 bases; bases outside gene matches: 3. The CDR3 has 13 amino acids. The germline V gene has CDR1 SQVTM and CDR2 ANQGSEA. DNA for the CDR3: TGCAGCGCCGGGACAGGGGTCTCCTACGAGCAGTACTTC. This codes for CSAGTGVSYEQYF.

The chain recombines TRBV29-1 with TRBJ2-5; 8 nucleotides line up with TRBD1. This CDR3 has 13 amino acids. Germline assignment: CDR1 SQVTM and CDR2 ANQGSEA. Trimming removed 8 bases from V and 2 bases from J; junction bases left unmatched: 7. CDR3 nucleotide sequence: TGCAGCACAGGGGGTCCAATACAAGAGACCCAGTACTTC. Its translation: CSTGGPIQETQYF. Based on the CDR3 plus reference TRBV29-1 and TRBJ2-5, the full variable domain is SAVISQKPSRDICQRGTSLTIQCQVDSQVTMMFWYRQQPGQSLTLIATANQGSEATYESGFVIDKFPISRPNLTFSTLTVSNMSPEDSSIYLCSTGGPIQETQYFGPGTRLLVL.

The V and J genes are TRBV5-1 and TRBJ2-3; tentative D call: TRBD2 (6 bases). Per germline, CDR1 SGHRS and CDR2 YFSETQ. The length of the CDR3 is 17 residues. V dropped 4 bases and J dropped 7 bases, with 25 bases sitting between them. For the CDR3, the DNA is TGCGCCAGCAGCCTACCCCCTGGCGGGACCGATTCTAATACGCAGTATTTT. Its translation: CASSLPPGGTDSNTQYF.

The chain couples TRBV18 to TRBJ1-5, with no clear D. The germline CDR1 and CDR2 sequences are KGHSH and LQKENI. This CDR3 spans 15 amino acids. Trimming stripped 3 bases from V and 7 bases from J, with 16 bases between. CDR3 in DNA: TGTGCCAGCTCACCCGGCTCCTCTTCAATCCAGCCCCAGCATTTT. Protein: CASSPGSSSIQPQHF.

This clone was detected only once. The CDR3 DNA is TGTGCCAGTAGTATAGCGGGGGGGTTATCTGAGCAGTTCTTC. As protein: CASSIAGGLSEQFF. The chain has TRBV19 and TRBJ2-1; the match to TRBD2 covers 8 bases. This CDR3 spans 14 amino acids. V trimming: 1 base; J trimming: 9 bases; junction bases outside the gene matches: 5. Germline CDR1 is LNHDA and CDR2 is SQIVND (reference sequence).

This chain uses TRBV5-1 with TRBJ2-1; 16 bases fit TRBD2. V was clipped by 3 bases and J by 8 bases; unmatched bases: 5. CDR3 length: 16 amino acids. Germline values: CDR1 SGHRS, CDR2 YFSETQ. CDR3 bases: TGCGCCAGCAGCTCGGGACTAGCGGGAGGGTGGGATGAGCAGTTCTTC. Translation gives CASSSGLAGGWDEQFF. The entire variable domain, with the rest obtained from reference TRBV5-1 and TRBJ2-1, is as follows: KAGVTQTPRYLIKTRGQQVTLSCSPISGHRSVSWYQQTPGQGLQFLFEYFSETQRNKGNFPGRFSGRQFSNSRSEMNVSTLELGDSALYLCASSSGLAGGWDEQFFGPGTRLTVL.

This clone was detected only a few times. J is TRBJ1-5 and V is TRBV5-1; the match to TRBD1 covers 7 bases. The V gene's germline CDR1 is SGHRS and CDR2 YFSETQ. V lost 0 bases and J lost 4; bases outside the gene matches: 4. This CDR3 is built from 15 residues. Here the CDR3 DNA reads TGCGCCAGCAGCTTGGAGGGGGCCCAAAATCAGCCCCAGCATTTT. Amino acids: CASSLEGAQNQPQHF.

CDR3 protein: CASSMPRGDRISSGNTIYF. CDR3 DNA sequence: TGTGCCAGTAGTATGCCAAGGGGGGACAGAATTAGCTCTGGAAACACCATATATTTT. This sequence joins TRBV19 and TRBJ1-3; 7 bases align to TRBD1. Germline-derived CDR1 and CDR2 are LNHDA and SQIVND (reference sequence). This CDR3 is built from 19 residues. The V gene end was trimmed by 3 bases and the J gene end by 0 bases; junction bases not matched to a gene: 14.

The chain joins TRBV27 to TRBJ2-7; TRBD2 matches at 8 bases. From germline, CDR1 is MNHEY and CDR2 SMNVEV (reference sequence). V lost 7 bases, J lost 1 base, and 15 bases stayed unmatched. CDR3 size: 17 residues. CDR3 amino acids: CASTRTALAAGSYEQYF. As DNA, the CDR3 is TGTGCCAGCACCCGGACAGCACTAGCGGCAGGATCCTACGAGCAGTACTTC.

V gene TRBV5-6 combines with J gene TRBJ1-3; the D gene is possibly TRBD1 (5 bases). The CDR3 is 16 amino acids. Germline CDR1 is SGHDT and CDR2 is YYEEEE. The V end lost 2 bases, the J end lost 0 bases, and 12 bases lay between the germline ends. CDR3 DNA sequence: TGTGCCAGCAGCTTTTTCGAAGGGGTCTCTGGAAACACCATATATTTT. Protein: CASSFFEGVSGNTIYF.

The chain is built from TRBV5-1 and TRBJ2-3; 13 nucleotides line up with TRBD2. Trimming removed 7 bases from V and 2 bases from J; junction bases left unmatched: 4. CDR3 length: 15 amino acids. The germline CDR1 and CDR2 sequences are SGHRS and YFSETQ. The DNA of the CDR3 is TGCGCCAGCGGAGGGACTAGCGGGGACACAGATACGCAGTATTTT. Translation: CASGGTSGDTDTQYF.

Regarding this clone: Other DNA sequences in the same sample also yield this CDR3. The chain uses TRBV7-6 and TRBJ2-7; D unclear. The germline V gene encodes CDR1 SGHVS and CDR2 FNYEAQ. V shed 1 base and J shed 2 bases, with 6 bases lying between them. This CDR3 spans 13 amino acids. The CDR3 DNA follows: TGTGCCAGCAGCTTAGGGTCCGCCTACGAGCAGTACTTC. Amino acids: CASSLGSAYEQYF.